This passage covers 22 T cell receptor beta chains from one sample sequenced in a study of T cell responses to AZD1222 COVID-19 vaccine. Clones were read by immunoSEQ multiplex PCR, and TCRdb kept only the in-frame ones, dropping some. This table holds 150,000 to 200,000 clones, roughly 92% found once. Material: peripheral blood, obtained on day 0 of AZD1222 vaccination. The receptor source for this set is an adult in good health.

This sequence joins TRBV12-5 and TRBJ2-1; D is possibly TRBD2 (6 bases). The germline V gene encodes CDR1 LGHNT and CDR2 FRNRAP. The V end was cut by 7 bases, the J end by 0 bases, with 25 bases between. The CDR3 has 19 amino acids. This CDR3 is CASALVLRGLLHSYNEQFF. The CDR3 DNA is TGTGCTAGTGCCTTAGTATTGCGGGGCCTACTTCACTCCTACAATGAGCAGTTCTTC. The variable domain in full, with the rest retrieved from reference TRBV12-5 and TRBJ2-1, is DARVTQTPRHKVTEMGQEVTMRCQPILGHNTVFWYRQTMMQGLELLAYFRNRAPLDDSGMPKDRFSAEMPDATLATLKIQPSEPRDSAVYFCASALVLRGLLHSYNEQFFGPGTRLTVL.

This clone showed up just once. The junction and the germline gene differ at one end; a read error may be behind it. The rearrangement joins TRBV24-1 to TRBJ1-4; 8 bases match TRBD1. The CDR3 is made up of 12 amino acids. Germline V gene data show CDR1 as KGHDR and CDR2 as SFDVKD. CDR3 residues: CATKMGGTGQVF. In DNA, the CDR3 is TGTGCCACCAAGATGGGGGGGACAGGCCAGGTTTTT.

The chain is built from TRBV19 and TRBJ1-1; maybe TRBD1 (5 bases). Deletions cut 5 bases from V and 10 bases from J, with 17 bases between. Germline lookup yields CDR1 LNHDA and CDR2 SQIVND (reference sequence). The CDR3 has 13 amino acids. In DNA, the CDR3 is TGTGCCAGTAGTGTGGGGCCGACAGCAGGAGCTTTCTTT. Amino acids: CASSVGPTAGAFF.

With regard to this clone: Because the CDR3's place on the DNA is in doubt, the DNA is left out and the CDR3 is given as listed by TCRdb. This chain uses TRBV6-5 with TRBJ2-7. Germline V gives CDR1 MNHEY, CDR2 SVGAGI. The CDR3 has 11 residues if both end residues are counted. CDR3 amino acids: CASSTSYEQYF.

The chain is built from TRBV6-4 and TRBJ2-2, with D possibly being TRBD1 (5 bases). Per the germline V gene, CDR1 is MRHNA and CDR2 is SNTAGT. The CDR3 spans 14 residues. The V end lost 5 bases, the J end lost 1 base, and 8 bases lay between the germline ends. CDR3 region: CASSLDMNTGELFF. The CDR3 nucleotides are TGTGCCAGCAGTCTGGACATGAACACCGGGGAGCTGTTTTTT.

The CDR3 loop is CASSVDAGAAQHF. In nucleotides, the CDR3 is TGTGCCAGCAGCGTCGACGCGGGCGCGGCCCAGCATTTT. The V gene is TRBV9, the J gene TRBJ1-5; D remains ambiguous. V lost 2 bases, J lost 11 bases, and 14 bases lay in between. The CDR3 is 13 amino acids. Germline V CDR1 and CDR2: SGDLS, YYNGEE.

The chain joins TRBV19 to TRBJ2-7, with a tentative D call TRBD1 (6 bases). The CDR3 has 14 amino acids. From germline, CDR1 is LNHDA and CDR2 SQIVND (reference sequence). Deletions cut 1 base from V and 2 bases from J, with 9 bases between. The chain's CDR3 is CASSIVQGTYEQYF. As DNA, the CDR3 is TGTGCCAGTAGTATAGTACAGGGAACCTACGAGCAGTACTTC.

The J gene is TRBJ2-3, the V gene TRBV7-2, with TRBD2 matching over 9 bases. The germline V gene has CDR1 SGHTA and CDR2 FQGNSA. The CDR3 runs 17 residues. V was clipped by 1 base and J by 5 bases; unmatched bases: 10. The CDR3 DNA reads as TGTGCCAGCAGCTTAGTGGGCGGGGGGGCCCGTAGAGATACGCAGTATTTT. Residues: CASSLVGGGARRDTQYF.

CDR3 residues: CASSPGAMNGYTF. The CDR3, as DNA: TGTGCCAGCAGCCCCGGCGCTATGAATGGCTACACCTTC. The V gene is TRBV7-2, the J gene TRBJ1-2, with D uncertain. The CDR3 runs 13 residues. V lost 5 bases, J lost 6 bases, and 13 bases lay in between. The germline V gene encodes CDR1 SGHTA and CDR2 FQGNSA.

The rearrangement links TRBV4-1 to TRBJ2-3; a possible D gene is TRBD2 (5 bases). V lost 2 bases and J 1 base, leaving 10 bases between the germline ends. From germline, CDR1 is MGHRA and CDR2 YSYEKL. The CDR3 length is 15 residues. CDR3 sequence reads: CASSQWESGTDTQYF. Here the CDR3 DNA reads TGCGCCAGCAGCCAATGGGAGAGCGGCACAGATACGCAGTATTTT.

This rearrangement joins TRBV5-1 to TRBJ1-1; D call uncertain. This CDR3 has 14 amino acids. Deletions cut 4 bases from V and 0 bases from J, with 10 bases between. Per germline, CDR1 SGHRS and CDR2 YFSETQ. This chain's CDR3 is CASSPAPMNTEAFF. The CDR3 DNA reads as TGCGCCAGCAGCCCGGCCCCGATGAACACTGAAGCTTTCTTT. Drawing the rest from reference TRBV5-1 and TRBJ1-1, the complete variable domain is KAGVTQTPRYLIKTRGQQVTLSCSPISGHRSVSWYQQTPGQGLQFLFEYFSETQRNKGNFPGRFSGRQFSNSRSEMNVSTLELGDSALYLCASSPAPMNTEAFFGQGTRLTVV.

The chain joins TRBV5-1 to TRBJ1-4, with TRBD1 identical over 8 bases. CDR3 length: 14 amino acids. The V and J ends lost 0 bases and 5 bases, in that order; junction bases with no gene match: 0. Germline V CDR1 and CDR2: SGHRS, YFSETQ. The CDR3: CASSLGTGNEKLFF. CDR3 in DNA: TGCGCCAGCAGCTTGGGGACAGGGAATGAAAAACTGTTTTTT.

Details on this clone: The sample has other DNA sequences that encode this CDR3 too. The chain is built from TRBV19 and TRBJ2-5, with 9 bases aligning to TRBD1. The CDR3 is made up of 14 amino acids. Germline lookup yields CDR1 LNHDA and CDR2 SQIVND (reference sequence). V trimming: 6 bases; J trimming: 3 bases; junction bases outside the gene matches: 5. This CDR3 reads CASRAGTGKETQYF. The CDR3 nucleotides read TGTGCCAGTAGAGCCGGGACAGGGAAAGAGACCCAGTACTTC. The variable domain in full, completed from reference TRBV19 and TRBJ2-5, reads DGGITQSPKYLFRKEGQNVTLSCEQNLNHDAMYWYRQDPGQGLRLIYYSQIVNDFQKGDIAEGYSVSREKKESFPLTVTSAQKNPTAFYLCASRAGTGKETQYFGPGTRLLVL.

CDR3 nucleotide sequence: TGTGCCAGCAGCTTGGGACAGGGAAATTCACCCCTCCACTTT. This codes for CASSLGQGNSPLHF. The chain couples TRBV5-4 to TRBJ1-6; 7 bases match TRBD1. The germline gives CDR1 SGHNT, CDR2 YYREEE (reference sequence). The CDR3 is made up of 14 amino acids. Trimming cost V 0 bases and J 7 bases; bases outside gene matches: 1.

The chain carries TRBV30 and TRBJ2-1; 10 bases are shared with TRBD1. This CDR3 contains 12 residues. V lost 0 bases, J lost 15 bases, and 5 bases stayed unmatched. The germline V gene encodes CDR1 GTSNPN and CDR2 SVGIG (reference sequence). The CDR3, as DNA: TGTGCCTGGAGTGTACGGGGACAGGGGCCGTTCTTC. Translated, it gives CAWSVRGQGPFF.

The chain has TRBV7-9 and TRBJ1-2; weak D call: TRBD1 (5 bases). Trimming removed 2 bases at V and 8 bases at J, with 21 bases between. Germline V gene lookup returns CDR1 SEHNR and CDR2 FQNEAQ (reference sequence). The CDR3 consists of 16 residues. The DNA for the CDR3 is TGTGCCAGCAGCTTAAGGTGGGGCGCGGGCTCCAACGGCTACACCTTC. This gives the protein CASSLRWGAGSNGYTF.

A note on this clone: The sample has other DNA sequences that encode this CDR3 too. This sequence joins TRBV5-1 and TRBJ2-2; D remains unclear. Germline-derived CDR1 and CDR2 are SGHRS and YFSETQ. The CDR3 totals 14 residues. Trimming shortened V by 0 bases and J by 1 base, and 4 bases separated the two germline ends. CDR3 loop: CASSLARNTGELFF. The CDR3 bases are TGCGCCAGCAGCTTGGCACGGAACACCGGGGAGCTGTTTTTT.

The DNA for the CDR3 is TGTGCCAGTAGTCTAGTTTCGGGTGAGCCCCAGCATTTT. Translation: CASSLVSGEPQHF. The V and J genes are TRBV19 and TRBJ1-5, with D unclear. The germline V gene encodes CDR1 LNHDA and CDR2 SQIVND (reference sequence). This CDR3 comprises 13 residues. The V end lost 5 bases, the J end lost 8 bases, and 13 bases lay between the germline ends.

The gene calls are TRBV29-1 and TRBJ1-3; tentative D call: TRBD1 (5 bases). Trimming took 0 bases from V and 2 from J, leaving 8 bases between them. This CDR3 contains 14 residues. Germline CDR1 and CDR2: SQVTM and ANQGSEA. The CDR3 reads CSVEDREAGNTIYF. CDR3 nucleotide sequence: TGCAGCGTTGAAGACAGGGAAGCTGGAAACACCATATATTTT.

V and J are TRBV4-1 and TRBJ2-1; a weak D match, TRBD2 (6 bases). The germline CDR1 and CDR2 sequences are MGHRA and YSYEKL. V dropped 2 bases and J dropped 10 bases, with 12 bases sitting between them. This CDR3 is built from 13 residues. CDR3 protein: CASSQRRGSEQFF. The CDR3 region has the DNA TGCGCCAGCAGCCAACGGCGGGGATCCGAGCAGTTCTTC.

The CDR3: CASSLSGVTEAFF. In DNA, the CDR3 is TGTGCCAGCAGCTTATCTGGGGTGACTGAAGCTTTCTTT. V gene TRBV7-2 combines with J gene TRBJ1-1; D is unresolved. The CDR3 runs 13 residues. From germline, CDR1 is SGHTA and CDR2 FQGNSA. Between the trimmed V and J ends, which lost 2 bases and 5 bases, there was a span of 9 bases.

V gene TRBV7-2 combines with J gene TRBJ2-7, with D unresolved. This CDR3 has 13 amino acids. CDR1 SGHTA and CDR2 FQGNSA come from the germline V gene. V was cut by 1 base and J by 0 bases, with 4 bases left in between. Here the CDR3 reads CASSLVSSYEQYV. The CDR3 DNA is TGTGCCAGCAGCTTAGTTAGCTCCTACGAGCAGTACGTC.